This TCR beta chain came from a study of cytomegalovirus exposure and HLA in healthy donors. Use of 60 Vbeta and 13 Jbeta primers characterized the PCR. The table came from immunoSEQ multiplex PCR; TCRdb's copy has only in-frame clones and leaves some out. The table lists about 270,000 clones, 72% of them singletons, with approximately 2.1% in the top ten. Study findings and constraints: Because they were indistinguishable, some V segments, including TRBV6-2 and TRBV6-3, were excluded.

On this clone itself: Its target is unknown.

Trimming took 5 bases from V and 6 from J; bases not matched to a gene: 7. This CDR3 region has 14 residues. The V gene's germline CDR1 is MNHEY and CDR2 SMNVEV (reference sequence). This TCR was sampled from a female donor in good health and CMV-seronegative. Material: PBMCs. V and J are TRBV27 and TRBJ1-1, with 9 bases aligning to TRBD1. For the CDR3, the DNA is TGTGCCAGCAGTCCAGACAGGGGGAAGGCTGAAGCTTTCTTT. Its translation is CASSPDRGKAEAFF.